This is a list of T cell receptor beta chains from one sample in a study of regulatory T cells in long-lasting Graves disease. TCRdb processed the multiplex PCR reads anew with MiXCR; each CDR3 protein has one entry. Here the sample spans some 600,000 distinct CDR3 sequences, about 16% being singletons. The same specimen was also included in a second study, on T cells in Graves' hyperthyroidism and ophthalmopathy.

The source material was peripheral blood mononuclear cells (PBMCs), sampled at new diagnosis, from a patient treated with antithyroid drugs. These receptors were taken from a man aged 18 to 29 with Graves disease. Both conserved end residues are part of each CDR3. The D gene is left open where the match is weak. Some rows mark clone size as missing; the rest say once, few, many or name a class of expanded clone.

v_gene	abundance	d_gene	j_gene	len	CDR3aa	CDR3nt
TRBV6-5	few	TRBD2	TRBJ2-7	16	CASSSPSGTSSYEQYF	TGTGCCAGCAGTTCCCCTAGCGGGACCAGCTCCTACGAGCAGTACTTC
TRBV4-2	NA	TRBD2	TRBJ2-1	14	CASSFGGAMHEQLF	TGTGCCAGCAGTTTCGGGGGGGCAATGCATGAGCAGCTCTTC
TRBV7-9	many	TRBD1	TRBJ1-1	14	CASTSDRGNTEAFF	TGTGCCAGCACCTCGGACAGGGGCAACACTGAAGCTTTCTTT
TRBV11-1	many	NA	TRBJ2-1	17	CASSRMGLEGFYNEQFF	TGTGCCAGCAGCCGTATGGGTCTCGAAGGGTTTTACAATGAGCAGTTCTTC
TRBV6-1	NA	TRBD1	TRBJ1-4	17	CASSAYRGPATNEKLFF	TGTGCCAGCAGTGCGTACAGGGGGCCCGCAACTAATGAAAAACTGTTTTTT
TRBV10-3	NA	NA	TRBJ2-5	11	CAISVFETQYF	TGTGCCATCAGTGTATTTGAGACCCAGTACTTC
TRBV20-1	NA	TRBD2	TRBJ2-1	16	CSVRPPGGGIAGEQFF	TGCAGTGTGCGTCCCCCCGGCGGGGGCATAGCGGGGGAGCAGTTCTTC
TRBV7-3	many	NA	TRBJ2-1	16	CASSLDGGGTGYEQFF	TGTGCCAGCAGCTTAGATGGGGGGGGCACAGGATATGAGCAGTTCTTC
TRBV7-9	many	NA	TRBJ2-5	16	CASSPATGQIQETQYF	TGTGCCAGCAGCCCGGCGACAGGTCAGATCCAAGAGACCCAGTACTTC
TRBV20-1	many	TRBD1	TRBJ2-1	15	CSAREGQRSYNEQFF	TGCAGTGCTAGAGAGGGACAGCGGAGCTACAATGAGCAGTTCTTC
TRBV11-2	many	TRBD2	TRBJ2-5	15	CASSPGRRNQETQYF	TGTGCCAGCAGCCCCGGGAGGAGAAACCAAGAGACCCAGTACTTC
TRBV3-1	many	NA	TRBJ1-5	14	CASSPFPGNQPQHF	TGTGCCAGCAGCCCCTTCCCGGGCAATCAGCCCCAGCATTTT
TRBV4-1	few	NA	TRBJ2-7	12	CASSPLGYEQYF	TGCGCCAGCAGCCCGCTAGGCTACGAGCAGTACTTC
TRBV20-1	many	NA	TRBJ2-1	14	CSVRTGTYNDRGIF	TGCAGTGTTCGAACCGGGACCTACAACGACCGGGGGATCTTC
TRBV18	few	TRBD1	TRBJ1-2	15	CASSPTTGGMRGYTF	TGTGCCAGCTCACCAACGACAGGGGGAATGAGAGGCTACACCTTC
TRBV9	NA	TRBD2	TRBJ2-3	16	CASSVAPSGRTDTQYF	TGTGCCAGCAGCGTAGCTCCTAGCGGGAGGACAGATACGCAGTATTTT
TRBV10-3	NA	NA	TRBJ1-5	14	CAISESLFYQPQHF	TGTGCCATCAGTGAGAGTCTTTTTTATCAGCCCCAGCATTTT
TRBV5-1	NA	NA	TRBJ1-2	15	CASSLPTRSPSGYTF	TGCGCCAGCAGCTTGCCTACTCGCAGTCCGAGTGGCTACACCTTC
TRBV2	many	TRBD2	TRBJ2-7	15	CASSEASGGVYEQYF	TGTGCCAGCAGTGAAGCCTCGGGGGGAGTGTACGAGCAGTACTTC
TRBV11-2	NA	TRBD2	TRBJ2-7	16	CASSPISGRARREQYF	TGTGCCAGCAGCCCAATTAGCGGGAGGGCTAGACGTGAGCAGTACTTC
TRBV6-1	many	NA	TRBJ1-1	12	CASIRLGQGAFF	TGTGCCAGCATTCGGCTGGGTCAGGGAGCTTTCTTT
TRBV20-1	many	NA	TRBJ2-7	12	CSASYGVREQYF	TGCAGTGCTAGTTATGGGGTGCGCGAGCAGTACTTC
TRBV12-3/TRBV12-4	NA	TRBD1	TRBJ1-4	15	CASSSRQGWGEKLFF	TGTGCCAGCAGTTCCCGACAGGGTTGGGGTGAAAAACTGTTTTTT
TRBV3-1	many	NA	TRBJ2-2	14	CASSQGRNTGELFF	TGTGCCAGCAGCCAAGGTCGTAATACCGGGGAGCTGTTTTTT
TRBV7-2	many	NA	TRBJ1-2	14	CASRPAVAHYGYTF	TGTGCCAGCAGACCAGCCGTGGCGCATTATGGCTACACCTTC
TRBV7-9	many	TRBD2	TRBJ2-7	15	CASSSRTSGNYEQYF	TGTGCCAGCAGCTCAAGGACTAGCGGGAACTACGAGCAGTACTTC
TRBV7-8	few	NA	TRBJ2-1	17	CASTWGQDPRSYNEQFF	TGTGCCAGCACCTGGGGCCAGGACCCCCGCTCCTACAATGAGCAGTTCTTC
TRBV6-2/TRBV6-3	many	TRBD2	TRBJ2-7	17	CASRKPGLAGDLYEQYF	TGTGCCAGCAGAAAACCGGGACTAGCGGGAGACCTCTACGAGCAGTACTTC
TRBV28	many	NA	TRBJ2-6	16	CASSLDSLPGANVLTF	TGTGCCAGCAGTTTAGACAGCCTACCTGGGGCCAACGTCCTGACTTTC
TRBV10-2	NA	NA	TRBJ1-3	12	CASSEGGNTIYF	TGCGCCAGCAGTGAGGGAGGAAACACCATATATTTT
TRBV3-1	many	NA	TRBJ2-1	14	CASSQEGVAYEQFF	TGTGCCAGCAGCCAAGAGGGTGTAGCGTATGAGCAGTTCTTC